This is a list of T cell receptor beta chains from one sample in a study of blood T cells in healthy people across ages. TCRdb itself ran the 5' RACE reads through MiXCR, one entry per CDR3 protein. The table lists approximately 580,000 distinct CDR3 sequences, around 24% of them singletons. The same data also contributed to another study, on T cells of mothers and their children.

The sequenced sample consisted of blood. The receptors stem from a boy younger than 18 in good health. Each CDR3 is given with its conserved first and last residue. The D gene is left open where the match is weak. Clone size is shown for a subset of rows, as once, few, many or a class of expanded clone.

j_gene | abundance | d_gene | v_gene | CDR3aa | CDR3nt
TRBJ2-5 | . | TRBD1 | TRBV2 | CASRGDRLQETQYF | TGTGCCAGCAGGGGGGACAGGTTGCAAGAGACCCAGTACTTC
TRBJ2-7 | few | TRBD1 | TRBV20-1 | CSAKLTGGTYEQYF | TGCAGTGCTAAACTTACAGGGGGGACCTACGAGCAGTACTTC
TRBJ1-5 | few | . | TRBV29-1 | CSVGEGFQPQHF | TGCAGCGTTGGGGAGGGTTTTCAGCCCCAGCATTTT
TRBJ1-1 | few | . | TRBV6-5 | CASSYSELTEAFF | TGTGCCAGCAGTTACTCGGAGCTCACTGAAGCTTTCTTT
TRBJ2-7 | few | TRBD1 | TRBV9 | CASSASGTGAYEQYF | TGTGCCAGCAGCGCCTCCGGGACAGGGGCTTACGAGCAGTACTTC
TRBJ2-7 | . | . | TRBV7-2 | CASSPDQGYEQYF | TGTGCCAGCAGCCCCGACCAGGGGTACGAGCAGTACTTC
TRBJ2-7 | . | . | TRBV5-1 | CASSPAATGSSGSYEQYF | TGCGCCAGCAGCCCAGCGGCTACAGGGAGTTCAGGATCCTACGAGCAGTACTTC
TRBJ1-6 | few | . | TRBV28 | CASSVPGGSSYNSPLHF | TGTGCCAGCAGTGTCCCGGGGGGGTCCTCTTATAATTCACCCCTCCACTTT
TRBJ1-5 | few | . | TRBV2 | CASRTGSNQPQHF | TGTGCCAGCAGAACGGGTAGCAATCAGCCCCAGCATTTT
TRBJ2-2 | few | . | TRBV3-1 | CASSLSGSFTGELFF | TGTGCCAGCAGCCTTTCAGGCAGTTTCACCGGGGAGCTGTTTTTT
TRBJ2-5 | few | . | TRBV28 | CASSLGQLREGETQYF | TGTGCCAGCAGTTTGGGGCAGCTCCGAGAGGGAGAGACCCAGTACTTC
TRBJ2-1 | many | TRBD2 | TRBV7-3 | CASSLSGLAGSNEQFF | TGTGCCAGCAGCTTATCGGGACTAGCGGGAAGTAATGAGCAGTTCTTC
TRBJ1-1 | . | . | TRBV9 | CASSAYRDTEAFF | TGTGCCAGCAGCGCATACAGGGACACTGAAGCTTTCTTT
TRBJ2-5 | . | . | TRBV7-9 | CASSRLTGTYQETQYF | TGTGCCAGCAGCCGATTAACCGGGACCTATCAAGAGACCCAGTACTTC
TRBJ1-1 | many | TRBD1 | TRBV2 | CASSSQGANTEAFF | TGTGCCAGCAGTAGTCAGGGGGCGAACACTGAAGCTTTCTTT
TRBJ2-1 | . | TRBD1 | TRBV4-3 | CASSQDHRTGYNEQFF | TGCGCCAGCAGCCAAGATCACAGGACAGGGTACAATGAGCAGTTCTTC
TRBJ1-4 | many | . | TRBV9 | CASSLRLGEKLFF | TGTGCCAGCAGCCTAAGGTTGGGTGAAAAACTGTTTTTT
TRBJ2-3 | few | TRBD2 | TRBV14 | CASSPFSGGGSTDTQYF | TGTGCCAGCAGCCCCTTTTCTGGCGGGGGGAGCACAGATACGCAGTATTTT
TRBJ1-5 | . | . | TRBV18 | CASSPRGRRNQPQHF | TGTGCCAGCTCACCACGGGGGAGGCGCAATCAGCCCCAGCATTTT
TRBJ1-4 | many | TRBD1 | TRBV9 | CASSAGTGSNEKLFF | TGTGCCAGCAGCGCCGGGACAGGCTCAAATGAAAAACTGTTTTTT
TRBJ2-3 | . | . | TRBV20-1 | CSARSGSHTDTQYF | TGCAGTGCTAGAAGCGGGTCTCACACAGATACGCAGTATTTT
TRBJ1-5 | . | . | TRBV6-5 | CASSSTGNRRNQPQHF | TGTGCCAGCAGTTCCACGGGTAACAGGAGAAATCAGCCCCAGCATTTT
TRBJ2-5 | few | TRBD2 | TRBV5-1 | CASSPVAGSQETQYF | TGCGCCAGCAGCCCCGTAGCGGGGTCACAAGAGACCCAGTACTTC
TRBJ1-1 | . | . | TRBV7-8 | CASSSFTVPMNTEAFF | TGTGCCAGCAGCTCCTTTACCGTCCCCATGAACACTGAAGCTTTCTTT
TRBJ1-1 | few | . | TRBV4-3 | CASSPIAFSVEPTEAFF | TGCGCCAGCAGCCCAATCGCGTTTTCGGTCGAGCCCACTGAAGCTTTCTTT
TRBJ2-7 | . | TRBD1 | TRBV7-9 | CASSRTDRALYEQYF | TGTGCCAGCAGCAGAACGGACAGGGCCCTCTACGAGCAGTACTTC
TRBJ2-7 | few | . | TRBV18 | CASSPNSHEQYF | TGTGCCAGCTCACCAAACAGTCACGAGCAGTACTTC
TRBJ2-7 | . | . | TRBV20-1 | CSARQEQGSYEQYF | TGCAGTGCTAGACAGGAACAGGGCTCCTACGAGCAGTACTTC
TRBJ2-6 | few | TRBD2 | TRBV5-1 | CASSTGTSTGANVLTF | TGCGCCAGCAGCACCGGGACTAGCACTGGGGCCAACGTCCTGACTTTC
TRBJ2-1 | few | . | TRBV18 | CASSPQGLEQFF | TGTGCCAGCTCACCACAGGGTCTTGAGCAGTTCTTC
TRBJ2-5 | . | . | TRBV5-6 | CASSLAGATETQYF | TGTGCCAGCAGCTTGGCGGGGGCGACGGAGACCCAGTACTTC
TRBJ1-1 | . | . | TRBV5-6 | CASSFPEMNTEAFF | TGTGCCAGCAGCTTTCCGGAAATGAACACTGAAGCTTTCTTT
TRBJ2-1 | . | . | TRBV20-1 | CSVRDLGQSHNEQFF | TGCAGTGTCAGAGACTTGGGCCAGAGCCACAATGAGCAGTTCTTC
TRBJ1-4 | . | . | TRBV20-1 | CSAAGAANEKLFF | TGCAGTGCCGCGGGGGCAGCTAATGAAAAACTGTTTTTT
TRBJ2-1 | . | . | TRBV11-2 | CASTLDRSYNEQFF | TGTGCCAGCACCTTGGACCGGTCCTACAATGAGCAGTTCTTC
TRBJ1-6 | . | . | TRBV6-5 | CASSYAGQRDSPLHF | TGTGCCAGCAGTTACGCAGGACAGAGGGATTCACCCCTCCACTTT
TRBJ2-7 | . | . | TRBV6-2/TRBV6-3 | CASRWNYEQYF | TGTGCCAGCAGATGGAACTACGAGCAGTACTTC
TRBJ2-7 | . | . | TRBV5-5 | CASSQYTSGYEQYF | TGTGCCAGCAGCCAGTATACGTCCGGGTACGAGCAGTACTTC
TRBJ2-1 | . | TRBD2 | TRBV6-1 | CASSEEFGTSGSWEQFF | TGTGCCAGCAGTGAAGAGTTTGGGACTAGCGGTTCTTGGGAGCAGTTCTTC
TRBJ2-1 | few | TRBD2 | TRBV2 | CASSRLAGQFF | TGTGCCAGCAGTCGACTAGCAGGGCAGTTCTTC
TRBJ1-1 | few | TRBD1 | TRBV20-1 | CSAKRQGRGTEAFF | TGCAGTGCCAAACGACAGGGGAGAGGCACTGAAGCTTTCTTT
TRBJ2-5 | few | TRBD1 | TRBV4-1 | CASSQRQGPETQYF | TGCGCCAGCAGCCAGAGACAGGGTCCAGAGACCCAGTACTTC
TRBJ2-2 | few | TRBD1 | TRBV11-1 | CASTLDRANTGELFF | TGTGCCAGCACCCTAGACAGGGCGAACACCGGGGAGCTGTTTTTT
TRBJ1-2 | . | . | TRBV20-1 | CSARDRANYGYTF | TGCAGTGCTCGAGACCGCGCTAACTATGGCTACACCTTC
TRBJ2-3 | . | . | TRBV29-1 | CSVEDGILTDTQYF | TGCAGCGTTGAAGATGGTATCCTCACAGATACGCAGTATTTT